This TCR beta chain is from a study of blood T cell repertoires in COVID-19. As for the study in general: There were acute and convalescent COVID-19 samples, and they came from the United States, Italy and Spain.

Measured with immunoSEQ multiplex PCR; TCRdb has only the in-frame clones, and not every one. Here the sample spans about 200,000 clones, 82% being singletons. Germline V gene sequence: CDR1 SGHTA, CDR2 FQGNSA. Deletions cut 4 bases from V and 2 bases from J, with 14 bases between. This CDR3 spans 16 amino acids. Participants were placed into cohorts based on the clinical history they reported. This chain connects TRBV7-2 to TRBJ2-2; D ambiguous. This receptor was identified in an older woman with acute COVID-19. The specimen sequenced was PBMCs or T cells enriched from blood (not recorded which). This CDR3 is CASSSEDWFNTGELFF. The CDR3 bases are TGTGCCAGCAGCTCTGAAGACTGGTTTAACACCGGGGAGCTGTTTTTT.